The text below deals with one T cell receptor (beta chain). The data are from a study of T cell changes during pregnancy in multiple sclerosis. The data were produced by immunoSEQ multiplex PCR, yet TCRdb's version contains in-frame clones alone and is incomplete. The sample includes 25,000 or so clones, around nine tenths of them seen just once. With V trimmed by 4 bases and J by 4 bases, 1 base remained unmatched. Germline-derived CDR1 and CDR2 are SNHLY and FYNNEI. There are 15 residues in the CDR3. Sequenced here: CD8+ T cells from peripheral blood mononuclear cells, sampled before pregnancy. The TCR comes from a female donor with multiple sclerosis, enrolled in a pregnancy study. J is TRBJ2-3 and V is TRBV2; TRBD2 matches 14 bases. The CDR3 sequence is CASSGLAGGPDTQYF. The CDR3 coding sequence is TGTGCCAGCAGTGGACTAGCGGGAGGGCCAGATACGCAGTATTTT.